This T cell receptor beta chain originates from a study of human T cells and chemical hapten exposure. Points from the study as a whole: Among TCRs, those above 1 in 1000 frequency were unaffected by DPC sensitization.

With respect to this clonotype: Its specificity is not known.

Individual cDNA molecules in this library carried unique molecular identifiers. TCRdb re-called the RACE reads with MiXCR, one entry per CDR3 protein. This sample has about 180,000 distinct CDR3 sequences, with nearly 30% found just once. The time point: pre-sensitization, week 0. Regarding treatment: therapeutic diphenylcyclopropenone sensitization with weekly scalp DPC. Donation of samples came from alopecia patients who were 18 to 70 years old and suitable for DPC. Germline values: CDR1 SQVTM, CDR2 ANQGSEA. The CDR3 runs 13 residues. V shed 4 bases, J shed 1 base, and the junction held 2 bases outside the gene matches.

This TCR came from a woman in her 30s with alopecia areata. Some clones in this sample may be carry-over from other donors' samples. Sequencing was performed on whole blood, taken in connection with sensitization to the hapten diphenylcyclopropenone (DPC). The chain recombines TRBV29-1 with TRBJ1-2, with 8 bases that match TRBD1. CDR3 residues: CSVGTGINYGYTF. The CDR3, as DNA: TGCAGCGTTGGGACAGGGATTAACTATGGCTACACCTTC.